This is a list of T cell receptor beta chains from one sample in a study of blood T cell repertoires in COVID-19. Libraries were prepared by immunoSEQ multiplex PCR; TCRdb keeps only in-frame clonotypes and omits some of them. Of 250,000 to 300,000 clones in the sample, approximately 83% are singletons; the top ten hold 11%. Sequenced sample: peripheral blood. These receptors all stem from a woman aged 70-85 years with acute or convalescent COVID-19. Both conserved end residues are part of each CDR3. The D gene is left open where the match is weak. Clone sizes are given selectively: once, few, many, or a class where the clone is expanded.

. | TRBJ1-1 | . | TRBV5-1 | CASTPGGAGQGAFF | TGCGCCAGCACCCCGGGGGGGGCCGGGCAGGGAGCTTTCTTT
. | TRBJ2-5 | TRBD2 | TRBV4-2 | CASSRAGGEETQYF | TGTGCCAGCAGCCGAGCGGGGGGCGAAGAGACCCAGTACTTC
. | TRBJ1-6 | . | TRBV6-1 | CASSEAKHPNSPLHF | TGTGCCAGCAGTGAAGCCAAACACCCAAATTCACCCCTCCACTTT
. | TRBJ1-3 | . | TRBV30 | CAWRALWTAGNTIYF | TGTGCCTGGAGGGCTCTTTGGACAGCTGGAAACACCATATATTTT
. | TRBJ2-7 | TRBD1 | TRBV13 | CASGDRGIYEQYF | TGTGCCAGCGGGGACAGGGGGATCTACGAGCAGTACTTC
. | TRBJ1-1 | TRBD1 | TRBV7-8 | CASSSSRDRHTEAFF | TGTGCCAGCAGCTCATCCCGGGACAGGCACACTGAAGCTTTCTTT
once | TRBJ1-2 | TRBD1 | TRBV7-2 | CASSPGTGASGYTF | TGTGCCAGCAGCCCCGGGACAGGCGCCTCTGGCTACACCTTC
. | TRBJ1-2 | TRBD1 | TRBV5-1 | CASGQGSYGYTF | TGCGCCAGCGGACAGGGAAGCTATGGCTACACCTTC
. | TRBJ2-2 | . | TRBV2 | CASRTDLGGELFF | TGTGCCAGCAGGACAGATCTTGGCGGGGAGCTGTTTTTT
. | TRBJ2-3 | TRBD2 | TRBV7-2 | CASSLRGLAATDTQYF | TGTGCCAGCAGCTTAAGGGGACTAGCGGCCACAGATACGCAGTATTTT
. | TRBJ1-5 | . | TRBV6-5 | CASGRGNQPQHF | TGTGCCAGCGGGAGGGGCAATCAGCCCCAGCATTTT
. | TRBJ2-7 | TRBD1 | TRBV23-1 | CASSPRSYRGNEQYF | TGCGCCAGCAGTCCGAGATCTTACAGGGGCAACGAGCAGTACTTC
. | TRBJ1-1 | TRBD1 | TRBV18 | CASSPLTGGLNTEAFF | TGTGCCAGCTCACCACTAACAGGGGGACTGAACACTGAAGCTTTCTTT
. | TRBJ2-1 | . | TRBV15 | CATSRGGSYNEQFF | TGTGCCACCAGCAGAGGCGGCTCCTACAATGAGCAGTTCTTC
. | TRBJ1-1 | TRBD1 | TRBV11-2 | CASSLDLTGAEAFF | TGTGCCAGCAGCTTAGACTTGACAGGGGCTGAAGCTTTCTTT
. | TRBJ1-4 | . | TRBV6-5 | CASSYSDGGGGEKLFF | TGTGCCAGCAGTTACTCGGATGGGGGGGGAGGTGAAAAACTGTTTTTT
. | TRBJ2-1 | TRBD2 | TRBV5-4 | CASSKGKLAGGDNEQFF | TGTGCCAGCAGCAAAGGAAAACTAGCGGGGGGGGACAATGAGCAGTTCTTC
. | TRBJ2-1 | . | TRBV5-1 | CASNPGLLGRNNEQFF | TGCGCCAGTAATCCGGGCCTCCTGGGGAGAAACAATGAGCAGTTCTTC
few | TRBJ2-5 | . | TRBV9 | CASSFRTPQETQYF | TGTGCCAGCAGCTTCAGGACACCACAAGAGACCCAGTACTTC
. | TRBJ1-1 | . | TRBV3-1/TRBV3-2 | CASSQVDADTEAFF | TGTGCCAGCAGCCAAGTGGATGCGGACACTGAAGCTTTCTTT
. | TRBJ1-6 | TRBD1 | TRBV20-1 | CSASPPKGQSYNSPLHF | TGCAGTGCTAGTCCCCCGAAGGGACAGTCCTATAATTCACCCCTCCACTTT
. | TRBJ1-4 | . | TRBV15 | CATDSAANEKLFF | TGTGCCACGGACTCCGCGGCTAATGAAAAACTGTTTTTT
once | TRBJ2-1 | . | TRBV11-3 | CASSQGRLAISEQFF | TGTGCCAGCAGCCAGGGGCGGCTAGCAATCAGTGAGCAGTTCTTC
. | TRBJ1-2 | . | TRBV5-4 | CASSLDPPDGYTF | TGTGCCAGCAGCCTGGATCCTCCGGATGGCTACACCTTC
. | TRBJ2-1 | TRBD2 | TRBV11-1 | CASSETGLAGEFF | TGTGCCAGCAGCGAGACAGGGCTAGCGGGGGAGTTCTTC
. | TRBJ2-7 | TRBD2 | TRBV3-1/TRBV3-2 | CASSRSGGAPYEQYF | TGTGCCAGCAGCCGTAGCGGGGGGGCGCCTTACGAGCAGTACTTC
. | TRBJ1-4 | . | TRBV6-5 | CASSKQGAGEKLFF | TGTGCCAGCAGTAAACAGGGTGCCGGGGAAAAACTGTTTTTT
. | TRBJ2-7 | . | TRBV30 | CAWSFRQDEQYF | TGTGCCTGGAGCTTTAGACAGGACGAGCAGTACTTC
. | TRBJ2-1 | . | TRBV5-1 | CASSFNTNNEQFF | TGCGCCAGCAGCTTTAATACAAACAATGAGCAGTTCTTC
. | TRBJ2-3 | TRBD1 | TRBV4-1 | CASSQRDRGQDTQYF | TGCGCCAGCAGCCAGAGGGACAGGGGGCAAGATACGCAGTATTTT
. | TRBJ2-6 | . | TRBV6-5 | CATRDLGSGANVLTF | TGTGCCACTCGGGACTTAGGCTCTGGGGCCAACGTCCTGACTTTC
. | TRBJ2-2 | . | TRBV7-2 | CASSFRLGGTGELFF | TGTGCCAGCAGCTTCCGACTAGGAGGCACCGGGGAGCTGTTTTTT
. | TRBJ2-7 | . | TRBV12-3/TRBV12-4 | CASSYDYEQYF | TGTGCCAGCAGCTACGACTACGAGCAGTACTTC
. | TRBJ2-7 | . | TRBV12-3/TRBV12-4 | CASSLSGGYEQYF | TGTGCCAGCAGTTTATCCGGCGGCTACGAGCAGTACTTC
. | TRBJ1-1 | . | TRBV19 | CASSKDGGVTEAFF | TGTGCCAGTAGTAAAGACGGGGGGGTCACTGAAGCTTTCTTT
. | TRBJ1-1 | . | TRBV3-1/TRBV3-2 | CASSQGQQKAFF | TGTGCCAGCAGCCAAGGACAGCAGAAAGCTTTCTTT
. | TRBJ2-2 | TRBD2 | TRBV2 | CASKRGGPDTGELFF | TGTGCCAGCAAGCGGGGGGGCCCCGACACCGGGGAGCTGTTTTTT
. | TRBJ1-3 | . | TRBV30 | CAWAVDSGNTIYF | TGTGCCTGGGCGGTCGACTCTGGAAACACCATATATTTT